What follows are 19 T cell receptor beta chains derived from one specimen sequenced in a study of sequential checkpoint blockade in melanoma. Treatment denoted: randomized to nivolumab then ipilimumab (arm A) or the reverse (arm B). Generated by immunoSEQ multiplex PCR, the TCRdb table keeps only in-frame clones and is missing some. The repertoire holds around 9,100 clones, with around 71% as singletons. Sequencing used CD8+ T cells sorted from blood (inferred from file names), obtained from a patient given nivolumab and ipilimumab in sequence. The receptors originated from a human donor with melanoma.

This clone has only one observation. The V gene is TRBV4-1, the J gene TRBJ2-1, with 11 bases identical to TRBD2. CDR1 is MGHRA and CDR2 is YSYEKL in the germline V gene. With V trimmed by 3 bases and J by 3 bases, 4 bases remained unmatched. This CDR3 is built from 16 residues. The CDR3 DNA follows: TGCGCCAGCAGCCACTCCGGGACTAGCGGCTACAATGAGCAGTTCTTC. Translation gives CASSHSGTSGYNEQFF.

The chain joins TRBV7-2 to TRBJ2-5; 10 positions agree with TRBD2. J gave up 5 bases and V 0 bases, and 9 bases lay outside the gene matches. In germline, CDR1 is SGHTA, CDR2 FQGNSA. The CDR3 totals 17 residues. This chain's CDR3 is CASSLASGGYLGETQYF. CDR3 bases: TGTGCCAGCAGCTTAGCTAGCGGGGGGTACCTCGGGGAGACCCAGTACTTC.

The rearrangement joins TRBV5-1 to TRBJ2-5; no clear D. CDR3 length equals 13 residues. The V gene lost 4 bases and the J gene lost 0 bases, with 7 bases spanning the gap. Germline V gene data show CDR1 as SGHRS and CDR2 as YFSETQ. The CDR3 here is CASSAGYQETQYF. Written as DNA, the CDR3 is TGCGCCAGCAGCGCCGGGTACCAAGAGACCCAGTACTTC. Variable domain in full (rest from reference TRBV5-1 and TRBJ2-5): KAGVTQTPRYLIKTRGQQVTLSCSPISGHRSVSWYQQTPGQGLQFLFEYFSETQRNKGNFPGRFSGRQFSNSRSEMNVSTLELGDSALYLCASSAGYQETQYFGPGTRLLVL.

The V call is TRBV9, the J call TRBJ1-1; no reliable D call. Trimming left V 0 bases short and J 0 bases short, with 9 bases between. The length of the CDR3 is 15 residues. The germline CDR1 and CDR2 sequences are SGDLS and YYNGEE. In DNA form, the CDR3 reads TGTGCCAGCAGCGTAGAGGGAGTCATGAACACTGAAGCTTTCTTT. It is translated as CASSVEGVMNTEAFF.

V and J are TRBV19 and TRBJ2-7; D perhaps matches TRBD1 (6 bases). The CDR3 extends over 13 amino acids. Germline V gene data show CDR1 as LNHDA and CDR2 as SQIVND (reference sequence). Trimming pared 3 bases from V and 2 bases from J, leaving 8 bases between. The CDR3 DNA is TGTGCCAGTAGTATGGGGGCAGCCTACGAGCAGTACTTC. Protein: CASSMGAAYEQYF.

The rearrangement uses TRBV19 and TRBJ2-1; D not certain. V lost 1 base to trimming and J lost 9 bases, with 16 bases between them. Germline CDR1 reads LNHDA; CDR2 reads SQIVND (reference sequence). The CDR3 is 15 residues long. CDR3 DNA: TGTGCCAGTAGTATAGGGGCAACCACCATTGGTGAGCAGTTCTTC. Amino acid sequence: CASSIGATTIGEQFF.

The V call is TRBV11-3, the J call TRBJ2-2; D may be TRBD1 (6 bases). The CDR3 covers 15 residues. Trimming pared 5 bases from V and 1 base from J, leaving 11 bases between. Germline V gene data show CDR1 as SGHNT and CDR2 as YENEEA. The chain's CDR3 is CASSDPGQNTGELFF. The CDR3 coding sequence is TGTGCCAGCAGCGACCCGGGACAGAACACCGGGGAGCTGTTTTTT.

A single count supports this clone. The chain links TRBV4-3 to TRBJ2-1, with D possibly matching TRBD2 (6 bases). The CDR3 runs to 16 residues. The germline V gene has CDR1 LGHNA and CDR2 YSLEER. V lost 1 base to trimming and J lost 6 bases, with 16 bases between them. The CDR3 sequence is CASSQVDGSGGNEQFF. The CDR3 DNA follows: TGCGCCAGCAGCCAAGTTGACGGGAGTGGAGGCAATGAGCAGTTCTTC.

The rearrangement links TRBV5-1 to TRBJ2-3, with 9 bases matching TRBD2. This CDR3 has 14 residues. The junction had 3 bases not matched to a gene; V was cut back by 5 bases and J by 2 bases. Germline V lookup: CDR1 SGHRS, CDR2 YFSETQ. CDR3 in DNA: TGCGCCAGCAGACTAGCGGGTTTCACAGATACGCAGTATTTT. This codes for CASRLAGFTDTQYF.

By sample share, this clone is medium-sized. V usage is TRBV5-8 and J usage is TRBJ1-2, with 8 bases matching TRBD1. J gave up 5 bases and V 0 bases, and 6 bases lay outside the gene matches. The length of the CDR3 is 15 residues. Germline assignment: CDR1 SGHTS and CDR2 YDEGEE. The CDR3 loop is CASSLEDRVIYGYTF. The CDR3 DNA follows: TGTGCCAGCAGCTTGGAGGACAGGGTGATTTATGGCTACACCTTC.

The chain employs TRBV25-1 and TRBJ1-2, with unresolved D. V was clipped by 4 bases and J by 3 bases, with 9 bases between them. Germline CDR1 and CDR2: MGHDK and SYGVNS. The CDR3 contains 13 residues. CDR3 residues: CASSALSYYGYTF. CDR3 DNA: TGTGCCAGCAGTGCCCTCAGTTACTATGGCTACACCTTC.

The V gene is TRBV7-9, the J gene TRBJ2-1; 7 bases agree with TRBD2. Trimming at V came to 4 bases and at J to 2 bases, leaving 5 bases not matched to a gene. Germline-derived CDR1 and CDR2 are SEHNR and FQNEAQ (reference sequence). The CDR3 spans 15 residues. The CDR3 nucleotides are TGTGCCAGCAGCTCGACTAGCACCACCTACAATGAGCAGTTCTTC. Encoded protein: CASSSTSTTYNEQFF. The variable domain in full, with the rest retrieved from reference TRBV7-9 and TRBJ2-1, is DTGVSQNPRHKITKRGQNVTFRCDPISEHNRLYWYRQTLGQGPEFLTYFQNEAQLEKSRLLSDRFSAERPKGSFSTLEIQRTEQGDSAMYLCASSSTSTTYNEQFFGPGTRLTVL.

The DNA for the CDR3 is TGTGCCAGCAGTTTACTCACGGGAGCCTCCTACGAGCAGTACTTC. It is translated as CASSLLTGASYEQYF. The chain uses TRBV27 and TRBJ2-5; tentatively, D is TRBD2 (6 bases). TRBJ2-7 explains the end of the DNA better; the J call may be wrong. Germline V gene lookup returns CDR1 MNHEY and CDR2 SMNVEV (reference sequence). This CDR3 is built from 15 residues.

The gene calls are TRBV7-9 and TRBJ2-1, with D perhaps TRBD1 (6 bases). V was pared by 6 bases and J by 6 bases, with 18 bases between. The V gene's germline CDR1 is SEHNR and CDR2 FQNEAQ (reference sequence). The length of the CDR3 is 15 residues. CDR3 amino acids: CASRPIPQGFNEQFF. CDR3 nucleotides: TGTGCCAGCAGACCGATTCCACAGGGATTCAATGAGCAGTTCTTC. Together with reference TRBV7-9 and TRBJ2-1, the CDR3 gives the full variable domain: DTGVSQNPRHKITKRGQNVTFRCDPISEHNRLYWYRQTLGQGPEFLTYFQNEAQLEKSRLLSDRFSAERPKGSFSTLEIQRTEQGDSAMYLCASRPIPQGFNEQFFGPGTRLTVL.

The CDR3 sequence is CASSGVGSSYEQYF. The CDR3 DNA is TGTGCCAGCAGTGGCGTCGGGAGCTCCTACGAGCAGTACTTC. The rearrangement links TRBV6-5 to TRBJ2-7; tentative D call: TRBD2 (6 bases). The CDR3 runs to 14 residues. The V gene's germline CDR1 is MNHEY and CDR2 SVGAGI. Trimming removed 5 bases at V and 0 bases at J, with 11 bases between.

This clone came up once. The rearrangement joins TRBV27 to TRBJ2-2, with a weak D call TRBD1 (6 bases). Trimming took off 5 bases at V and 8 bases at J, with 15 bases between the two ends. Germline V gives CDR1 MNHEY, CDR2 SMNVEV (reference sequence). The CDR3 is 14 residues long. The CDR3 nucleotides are TGTGCCAGCAGTCTCTATGGGGGCACTGGGGAGCTGTTTTTT. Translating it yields CASSLYGGTGELFF.

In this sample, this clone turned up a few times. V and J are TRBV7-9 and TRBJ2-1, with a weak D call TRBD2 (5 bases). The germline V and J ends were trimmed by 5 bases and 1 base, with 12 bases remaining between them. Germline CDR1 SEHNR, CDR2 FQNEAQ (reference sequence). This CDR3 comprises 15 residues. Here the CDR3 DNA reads TGTGCCAGCAGCCGAAGCGGATATTCCTACAATGAGCAGTTCTTC. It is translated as CASSRSGYSYNEQFF.

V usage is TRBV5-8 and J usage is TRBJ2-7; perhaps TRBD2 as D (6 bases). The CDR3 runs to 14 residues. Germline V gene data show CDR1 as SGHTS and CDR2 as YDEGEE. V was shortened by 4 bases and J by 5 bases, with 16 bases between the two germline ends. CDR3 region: CASSPEGSANEQYF. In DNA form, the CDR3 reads TGTGCCAGCAGCCCGGAGGGGTCTGCCAACGAGCAGTACTTC.

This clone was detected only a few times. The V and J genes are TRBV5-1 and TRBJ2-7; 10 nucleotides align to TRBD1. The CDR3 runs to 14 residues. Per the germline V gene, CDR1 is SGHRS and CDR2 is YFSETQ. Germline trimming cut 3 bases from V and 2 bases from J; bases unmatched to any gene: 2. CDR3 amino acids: CASSSGTGAYEQYF. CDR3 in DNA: TGCGCCAGCAGCTCCGGGACAGGGGCCTACGAGCAGTACTTC. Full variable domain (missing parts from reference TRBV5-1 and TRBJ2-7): KAGVTQTPRYLIKTRGQQVTLSCSPISGHRSVSWYQQTPGQGLQFLFEYFSETQRNKGNFPGRFSGRQFSNSRSEMNVSTLELGDSALYLCASSSGTGAYEQYFGPGTRLTVT.